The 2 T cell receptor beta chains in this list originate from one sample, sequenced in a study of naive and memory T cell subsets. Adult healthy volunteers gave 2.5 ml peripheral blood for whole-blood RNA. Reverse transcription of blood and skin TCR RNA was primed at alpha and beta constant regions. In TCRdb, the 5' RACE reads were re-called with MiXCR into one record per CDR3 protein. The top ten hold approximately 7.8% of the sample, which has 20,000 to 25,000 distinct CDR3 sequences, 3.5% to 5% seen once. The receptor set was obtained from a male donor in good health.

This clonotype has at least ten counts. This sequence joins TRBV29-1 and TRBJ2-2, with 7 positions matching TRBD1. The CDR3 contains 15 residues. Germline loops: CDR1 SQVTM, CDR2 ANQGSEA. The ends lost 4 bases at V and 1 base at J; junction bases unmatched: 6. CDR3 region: CSVAGQALNTGELFF. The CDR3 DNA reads TGCAGCGTTGCTGGACAGGCCCTGAACACCGGGGAGCTGTTTTTT.

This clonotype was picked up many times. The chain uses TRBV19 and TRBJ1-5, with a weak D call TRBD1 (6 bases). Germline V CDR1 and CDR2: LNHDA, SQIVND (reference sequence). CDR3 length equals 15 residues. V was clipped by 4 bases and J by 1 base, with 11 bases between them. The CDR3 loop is CASSSQGQSNQPQHF. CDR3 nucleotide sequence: TGTGCCAGTAGTAGTCAAGGACAGAGCAATCAGCCCCAGCATTTT.